The 16 T cell receptor beta chains listed next were all sequenced from one sample in a study of CD8 T cells in Susac syndrome. About 0.5 to 1 ug RNA was reverse transcribed with random hexamers. TCRdb re-analysed the immunoSEQ multiplex PCR reads in MiXCR, keeping a single row per CDR3 protein. The table lists about 57,000 distinct CDR3 sequences, 93% of them singletons. Sequencing was performed on CD8+ T cells from PBMCs. These TCRs come from a human donor with multiple sclerosis.

The gene calls are TRBV15 and TRBJ2-7; 7 bases line up with TRBD1. The CDR3 contains 13 residues. The germline gives CDR1 LNHNV, CDR2 YYDKDF (reference sequence). V gave up 5 bases and J gave up 4 bases; unmatched junction bases: 5. CDR3 nucleotide sequence: TGTGCCACCAGCCCCGGGACAGATTACGAGCAGTACTTC. Protein: CATSPGTDYEQYF.

The chain uses TRBV6-5 and TRBJ2-7, with 7 bases lining up with TRBD1. The CDR3 length is 15 residues. V lost 2 bases and J lost 3; bases outside the gene matches: 7. The germline gives CDR1 MNHEY, CDR2 SVGAGI. CDR3 loop: CASSYGDRVIYEQYF. The CDR3 DNA reads TGTGCCAGCAGTTACGGAGACAGGGTCATCTACGAGCAGTACTTC.

The chain carries TRBV27 and TRBJ2-5, with D unresolved. The CDR3 contains 10 residues. Germline V gene data show CDR1 as MNHEY and CDR2 as SMNVEV (reference sequence). Trimming took off 11 bases at V and 1 base at J, with 5 bases between the two ends. This chain's CDR3 is CAVGQETQYF. The DNA for the CDR3 is TGTGCCGTTGGCCAAGAGACCCAGTACTTC.

The V call is TRBV6-5, the J call TRBJ1-5; maybe TRBD1 (5 bases). V dropped 6 bases and J dropped 5 bases, with 17 bases sitting between them. Germline assignment: CDR1 MNHEY and CDR2 SVGAGI. This CDR3 is built from 15 residues. The CDR3 is CASSPTQEGYQPQHF. The CDR3 DNA follows: TGTGCCAGCAGCCCAACCCAAGAGGGGTATCAGCCCCAGCATTTT.

The chain joins TRBV2 to TRBJ1-3; D is perhaps TRBD1 (6 bases). Germline V gives CDR1 SNHLY, CDR2 FYNNEI. The CDR3 runs 14 residues. With 9 bases removed from V and 4 bases from J, the gap between germline ends came to 16 bases. CDR3 amino acids: CARERGGEGNTIYF. The CDR3 DNA sequence: TGTGCCAGAGAAAGGGGGGGCGAAGGAAACACCATATATTTT.

This clonotype was picked up one time. The V call is TRBV5-6, the J call TRBJ1-1, with D possibly being TRBD1 (5 bases). Germline assignment: CDR1 SGHDT and CDR2 YYEEEE. The CDR3 length is 15 residues. V was shortened by 3 bases and J by 1 base, with 13 bases between the two germline ends. The CDR3 here is CASSWGWLRNTEAFF. The CDR3 nucleotides read TGTGCCAGCAGCTGGGGGTGGCTCAGGAACACTGAAGCTTTCTTT.

The rearrangement links TRBV5-6 to TRBJ2-7, with TRBD1 identical over 7 bases. This CDR3 spans 17 amino acids. CDR1 and CDR2 from the germline V gene are SGHDT and YYEEEE. Trimming removed 3 bases from V and 3 bases from J; junction bases left unmatched: 15. CDR3 bases: TGTGCCAGCAGCTCCCCGGGAAGGGGGCTCGAGGTCTACGAGCAGTACTTC. Its translation is CASSSPGRGLEVYEQYF.

The CDR3 DNA sequence: TGCGCCAGCAGCCCCAGCGGGGGCGGGGGGACCCAGTACTTC. It codes for CASSPSGGGGTQYF. The chain links TRBV4-1 to TRBJ2-5, with 8 bases aligning to TRBD2. The junction had 8 bases not matched to a gene; V was cut back by 4 bases and J by 7 bases. Germline V lookup: CDR1 MGHRA, CDR2 YSYEKL. The CDR3 has 14 residues.

Turning to this clonotype: A read error may produce the germline difference seen at one junction end. This chain uses TRBV6-5 with TRBJ1-1; D gene ambiguous. CDR1 and CDR2 (germline): MNHEY, SVGAGI. This CDR3 contains 11 residues. The CDR3 DNA sequence: TGTGCCAGCAGTACGAAGACTGAAGTTTTCTTT. This translates into CASSTKTEVFF.

The CDR3: CATQFWPGQGTDTQYF. The DNA for the CDR3 is TGTGCCACCCAGTTTTGGCCGGGACAGGGGACAGATACGCAGTATTTT. The genes are TRBV27 and TRBJ2-3; 10 bases are a match to TRBD1. With 10 bases clipped from V and 3 bases from J, the junction kept 13 bases outside the gene matches. CDR3 length: 16 residues. Germline lookup yields CDR1 MNHEY and CDR2 SMNVEV (reference sequence).

CDR3 DNA sequence: TGCAGCGTTGAAGCGGGGACAGAGACCCAGTACTTC. Its protein product is CSVEAGTETQYF. The J gene is TRBJ2-5, the V gene TRBV29-1; the D call may be TRBD1 or TRBD2 (5 bases each). Germline V gene data show CDR1 as SQVTM and CDR2 as ANQGSEA. The CDR3 loop spans 12 amino acids. The V gene lost 1 base and the J gene lost 4 bases, with 7 bases spanning the gap.

The chain links TRBV25-1 to TRBJ2-4, with TRBD1 matching 8 bases. This CDR3 is built from 15 residues. Losses at the gene ends were 4 bases for V and 7 bases for J; bases not matched to a gene: 9. Looked up from germline, CDR1 is MGHDK and CDR2 is SYGVNS. The CDR3 loop reads CASSVAGGVRNIQYF. In DNA, the CDR3 is TGTGCCAGCAGTGTCGCAGGGGGCGTAAGGAACATTCAGTACTTC.

The chain has TRBV6-5 and TRBJ1-1; the D is unclear. The germline gives CDR1 MNHEY, CDR2 SVGAGI. V shed 1 base and J shed 6 bases, with 12 bases lying between them. This CDR3 is built from 14 residues. The CDR3 DNA follows: TGTGCCAGCAGTTACTTTCGGGAAGGCCCTGAAGCTTTCTTT. It codes for CASSYFREGPEAFF.

V is TRBV27 and J is TRBJ2-3, with D possibly matching TRBD2 (7 bases). This CDR3 is 19 amino acids long. V was clipped by 5 bases and J by 5 bases, with 29 bases between them. Germline CDR1 and CDR2: MNHEY and SMNVEV (reference sequence). This chain's CDR3 is CASSAGSAGAGRVGDTQYF. CDR3 bases: TGTGCCAGCAGTGCGGGCTCGGCGGGGGCCGGCAGAGTGGGAGATACGCAGTATTTT.

The J gene is TRBJ1-2, the V gene TRBV27; no reliable D call. CDR3 length: 15 amino acids. The V end was cut by 6 bases, the J end by 4 bases, with 18 bases between. CDR1 is MNHEY, CDR2 SMNVEV, per germline (reference sequence). CDR3 DNA sequence: TGTGCCAGCAGCCACGCCGGACCGCCGACCTATGGCTACACCTTC. This sequence encodes CASSHAGPPTYGYTF.

V usage is TRBV28 and J usage is TRBJ2-6; 8 positions match TRBD1. The V and J ends lost 6 bases and 1 base, in that order; junction bases with no gene match: 2. The CDR3 is 15 amino acids. CDR1 and CDR2 from the germline V gene are MDHEN and SYDVKM. As DNA, the CDR3 is TGTGCCAGCAGCCGACAGGGGTCTGGGGCCAACGTCCTGACTTTC. Protein: CASSRQGSGANVLTF.